This T cell receptor (beta chain) was observed in a study of blood T cell repertoires in COVID-19. Study background: Samples of COVID-19 (acute and convalescent) were obtained from the United States, Italy and Spain. In each case, the material was cDNA or gDNA derived from T cells, B-cell-depleted T cells, or PBMCs.

This clone was recorded only once. The germline gives CDR1 MNHEY, CDR2 SMNVEV (reference sequence). This CDR3 comprises 16 residues. V was pared by 11 bases and J by 6 bases, with 25 bases between. Original processing methods: Reference gene primer amplification yielded estimated nucleated cell counts. The assay was immunoSEQ multiplex PCR, and TCRdb's table has in-frame clones only and misses some. The V and J calls and the clone size are those of that table, but D and trimming were determined from the DNA. The sample lists 200,000 to 250,000 clones, about 91% occurring once. The chain has TRBV27 and TRBJ1-4, with D perhaps TRBD1 (6 bases). The clonotype originates from a man aged 30 to 45 with acute or convalescent COVID-19. Sequenced material: peripheral blood. CDR3 sequence (DNA): TGTGCCCCGGGGGGGCGGTCGTCCCATTGGGATGAAAAACTGTTTTTT. It translates to CAPGGRSSHWDEKLFF.